This TCR beta chain is drawn from a study of OX40 agonist ivuxolimab in advanced cancers. Here immunoSEQ multiplex PCR was the method, and the copy in TCRdb shows in-frame clones only, minus some. The sample holds some 97,000 clones; 90% are singletons and the top ten take roughly 0.17%. Samples were taken at baseline and on day 1 of cycles 4 and 7. This clone occurred a few times. Germline V gives CDR1 GTSNPN, CDR2 SVGIG (reference sequence). The CDR3 has 12 amino acids. V was trimmed by 6 bases and J by 0 bases, leaving 8 bases between them. Specimen: CD4+ or CD8+ T cells sorted from blood, collected in a trial of the OX40 agonist ivuxolimab. This sequence joins TRBV30 and TRBJ1-1; tentative D call: TRBD1 (5 bases). The sequence was obtained from an adult with an advanced solid tumor such as melanoma, head and neck, liver or kidney cancer. CDR3 loop: CACRDLNTEAFF. CDR3 coding DNA: TGTGCCTGTAGGGACCTGAACACTGAAGCTTTCTTT.